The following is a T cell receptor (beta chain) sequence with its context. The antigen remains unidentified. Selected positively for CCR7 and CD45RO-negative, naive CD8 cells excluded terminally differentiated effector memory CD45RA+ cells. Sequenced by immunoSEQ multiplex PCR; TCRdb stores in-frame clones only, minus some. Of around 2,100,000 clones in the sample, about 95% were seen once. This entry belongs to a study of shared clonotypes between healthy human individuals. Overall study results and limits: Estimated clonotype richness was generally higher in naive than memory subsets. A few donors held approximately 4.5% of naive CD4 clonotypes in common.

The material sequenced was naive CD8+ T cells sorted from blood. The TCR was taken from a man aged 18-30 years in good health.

The CDR3 DNA reads as TGTGCCAGCAGAGCCGGGACAGGGGTTGGCGAGCAGTACTTC. Protein sequence: CASRAGTGVGEQYF. The chain employs TRBV27 and TRBJ2-7, with 10 bases identical to TRBD1. CDR3 size: 14 residues. Trimming took 6 bases from V and 6 from J; bases not matched to a gene: 8. Germline CDR1 reads MNHEY; CDR2 reads SMNVEV (reference sequence).